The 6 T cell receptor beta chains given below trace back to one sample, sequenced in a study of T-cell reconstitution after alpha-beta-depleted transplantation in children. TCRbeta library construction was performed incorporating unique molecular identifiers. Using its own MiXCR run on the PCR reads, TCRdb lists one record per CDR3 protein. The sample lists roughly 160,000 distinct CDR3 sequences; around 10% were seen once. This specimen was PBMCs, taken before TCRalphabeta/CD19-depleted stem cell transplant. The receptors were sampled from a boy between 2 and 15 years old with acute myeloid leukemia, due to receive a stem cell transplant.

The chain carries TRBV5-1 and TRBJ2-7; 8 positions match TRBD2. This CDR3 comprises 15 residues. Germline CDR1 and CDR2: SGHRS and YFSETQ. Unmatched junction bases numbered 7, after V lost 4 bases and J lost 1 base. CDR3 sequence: CASSTSTSASYEQYF. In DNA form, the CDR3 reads TGCGCCAGCAGCACCTCGACTAGCGCGTCCTACGAGCAGTACTTC.

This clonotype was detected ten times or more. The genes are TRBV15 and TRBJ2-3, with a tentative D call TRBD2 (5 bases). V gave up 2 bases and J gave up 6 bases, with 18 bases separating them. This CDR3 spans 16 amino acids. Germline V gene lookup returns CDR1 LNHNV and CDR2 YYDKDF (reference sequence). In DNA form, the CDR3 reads TGTGCCACCAGCAGACGAGCGGCTAAAGGTGGGGATACGCAGTATTTT. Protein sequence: CATSRRAAKGGDTQYF.

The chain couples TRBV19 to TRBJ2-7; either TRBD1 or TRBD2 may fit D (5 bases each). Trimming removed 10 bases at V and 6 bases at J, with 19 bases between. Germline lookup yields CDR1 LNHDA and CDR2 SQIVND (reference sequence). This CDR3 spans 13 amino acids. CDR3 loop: CAISPGTVSEQYV. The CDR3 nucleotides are TGTGCCATCAGTCCCGGGACGGTTAGCGAGCAGTACGTC.

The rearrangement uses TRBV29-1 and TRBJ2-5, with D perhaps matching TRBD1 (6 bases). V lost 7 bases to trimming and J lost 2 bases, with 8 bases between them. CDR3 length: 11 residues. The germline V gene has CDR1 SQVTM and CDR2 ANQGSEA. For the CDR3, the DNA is TGCAGCGACAGGGAACAAGAGACCCAGTACTTC. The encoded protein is CSDREQETQYF.

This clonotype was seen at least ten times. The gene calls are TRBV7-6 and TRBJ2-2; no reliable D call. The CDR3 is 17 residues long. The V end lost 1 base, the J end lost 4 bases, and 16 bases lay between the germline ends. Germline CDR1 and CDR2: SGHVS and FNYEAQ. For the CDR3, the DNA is TGTGCCAGCAGCTTAGAGGCAGGTTCAGGTCTCACCGGGGAGCTGTTTTTT. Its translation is CASSLEAGSGLTGELFF. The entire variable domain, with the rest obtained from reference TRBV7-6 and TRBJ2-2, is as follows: GAGVSQSPRYKVTKRGQDVALRCDPISGHVSLYWYRQALGQGPEFLTYFNYEAQQDKSGLPNDRFSAERPEGSISTLTIQRTEQRDSAMYRCASSLEAGSGLTGELFFGEGSRLTVL.

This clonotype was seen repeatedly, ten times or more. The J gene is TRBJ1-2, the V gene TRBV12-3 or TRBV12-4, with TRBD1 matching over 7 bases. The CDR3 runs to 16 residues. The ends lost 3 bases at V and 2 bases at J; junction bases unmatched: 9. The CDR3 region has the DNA TGTGCCAGCAGTTTGAGGCGTGGGACAGCGAACTATGGCTACACCTTC. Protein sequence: CASSLRRGTANYGYTF.